This TCR beta chain was obtained from a study of blood T cell repertoires in COVID-19 (dated by TCRdb to the early 2020s). Turning to the overall study: Samples covering the acute and convalescent phases of COVID-19 were provided by collaborators in the United States, Italy and Spain. The repertoires were released in a freely available public database meant as a resource for research on the immune response to SARS-CoV-2. HLA class I and class II types, where available, came from metadata supplied by the sample provider rather than from assay-based typing. Nearly every sample came with metadata listing a de-identified subject ID, COVID-19 status, age in years and sex. Samples were obtained from the ongoing ImmuneRACE study (first 160 participants) and from over 1,000 subjects provided by 6 global collaborators. The material from the prospective study consisted of cDNA or gDNA derived from T cells, B-cell-depleted T cells, or PBMCs. The dataset comprised deeply sampled blood TCRbeta repertoires from subjects exposed to, actively infected with, or recovered from COVID-19. What the study reported, not specific to this receptor: Clinical and demographic metadata were provided uncurated, with the amount varying by source and participant.

In the prospective study, participants were about 18 to 100 years old, resided in fewer than 25 geographic areas of the United States, and were enrolled through a virtual design. Cohort assignment in the prospective study relied on participant-reported clinical history from a screening survey and a study questionnaire. Recovered participants in ImmuneRACE Cohort 3 were defined as having two consecutive negative NP/OP PCR tests, clearance from a healthcare professional, or resolution of symptoms. In the prospective study, mobile phlebotomists collected whole blood, serum and a nasopharyngeal or oropharyngeal swab from each participant. Participants in the prospective study had the option to provide additional blood draws and questionnaires over a roughly 2-month period. Prospective study blood samples were shipped either frozen or at room temperature before DNA extraction. Details on this clone: Its antigen is currently not known. No much larger clonotype is one base removed from it; base qualities were not supplied.

The V and J ends are trimmed by 2 bases and 0 bases, leaving 23 bases between them. The CDR3 measures 20 amino acids from cysteine to phenylalanine. Only the CDR3 DNA is retained, 60 bases long and in frame from the first base. CDR1 and CDR2 were assigned from the germline V gene as MNHNS and SASEGT. TCRbeta CDR3 regions were amplified from genomic DNA by means of the immunoSEQ Assay, a bias-controlled multiplex PCR. Under the source paper's analysis protocol: Nucleated cell counts per sample were estimated from amplification of reference gene primers within the assay. To quantify the absolute abundance of each unique TCRbeta CDR3 rearrangement, sequence reads were collapsed and filtered. Productive Simpson clonality was computed per sample as the square root of Simpson's diversity index over productive rearrangements. TCRdb re-hosts the immuneACCESS table, in-frame sequences only. Its copies lack some clones; in the studies checked, an unresolved V gene accounts for under half of them, and the cause for the rest is not known. Clone size and the V and J calls come from that table; the DNA yielded D and trimming. A total of fewer than 450,000 clones appear in this sample, 90% of them only once. Of the sample, 0.6% to 0.7% falls within the top ten clones.

The V and J segments used are TRBV6-1 and TRBJ1-5; the D gene is perhaps TRBD1, on 6 matching bases. This sequence was found in a young man who had recovered from COVID-19. Sequencing input: PBMCs or T cells enriched from blood (not recorded which). DNA sequence: TGTGCCAGCAGTGAAAGCCCGGGACACTTTGTCAGTTATAGCAATCAGCCCCAGCATTTT. Its protein product is CASSESPGHFVSYSNQPQHF.